This T cell receptor (beta chain) was recorded in a study of blood T cell repertoires in COVID-19. CDR1 and CDR2 (germline): SGHTA, FQGNSA. The CDR3 contains 13 residues. The germline V and J ends were trimmed by 6 bases and 0 bases, with 8 bases remaining between them. Using immunoSEQ multiplex PCR, the repertoire was profiled, and TCRdb retains in-frame clones only, with some absent. The table lists roughly 200,000 clones, 85% of them singletons. Each participant's cohort was designated according to participant-reported clinical history. The gene calls are TRBV7-2 and TRBJ1-1; no clear D. The sample consisted of PBMCs or T cells enriched from blood (not recorded which). The clonotype was recovered from a man aged 35-49 years who had recovered from COVID-19. CDR3 protein: CASSPPLNTEAFF. The CDR3 coding sequence is TGTGCCAGCAGTCCCCCTCTGAACACTGAAGCTTTCTTT.